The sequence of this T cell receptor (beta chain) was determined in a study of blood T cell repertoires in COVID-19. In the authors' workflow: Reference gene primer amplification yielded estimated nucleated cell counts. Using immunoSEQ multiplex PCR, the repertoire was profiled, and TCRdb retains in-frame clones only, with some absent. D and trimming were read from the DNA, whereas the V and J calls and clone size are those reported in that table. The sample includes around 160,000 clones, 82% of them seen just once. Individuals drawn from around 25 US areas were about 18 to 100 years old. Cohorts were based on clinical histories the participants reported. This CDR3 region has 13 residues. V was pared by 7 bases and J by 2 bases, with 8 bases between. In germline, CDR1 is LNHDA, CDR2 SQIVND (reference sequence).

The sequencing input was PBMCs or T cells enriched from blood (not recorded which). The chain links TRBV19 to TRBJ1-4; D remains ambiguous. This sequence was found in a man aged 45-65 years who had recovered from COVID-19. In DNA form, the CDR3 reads TGTGCCAGTAATCGGGAGACTAATGAAAAACTGTTTTTT. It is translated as CASNRETNEKLFF.